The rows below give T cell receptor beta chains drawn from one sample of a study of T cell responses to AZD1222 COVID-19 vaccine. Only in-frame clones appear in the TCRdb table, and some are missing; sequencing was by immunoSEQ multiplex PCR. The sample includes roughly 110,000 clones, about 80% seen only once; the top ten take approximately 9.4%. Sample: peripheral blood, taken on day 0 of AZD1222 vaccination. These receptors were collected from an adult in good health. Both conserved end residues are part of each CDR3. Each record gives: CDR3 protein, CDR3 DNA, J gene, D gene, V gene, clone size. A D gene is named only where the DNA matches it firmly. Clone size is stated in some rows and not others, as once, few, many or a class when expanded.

cdr3_aa: CASSNTRLSNQPQHF
cdr3_nt: TGTGCCAGCAGCAATACGAGGTTATCCAATCAGCCCCAGCATTTT
j_call: TRBJ1-5
d_call: .
v_call: TRBV7-8
clone_size: .

cdr3_aa: CATSPGANYGYTF
cdr3_nt: TGTGCCACCTCCCCCGGGGCCAACTATGGCTACACCTTC
j_call: TRBJ1-2
d_call: .
v_call: TRBV6-5
clone_size: few

cdr3_aa: CASSQDKDAAENQPQHF
cdr3_nt: TGCGCCAGCAGCCAAGATAAGGATGCAGCGGAAAATCAGCCCCAGCATTTT
j_call: TRBJ1-5
d_call: .
v_call: TRBV4-1
clone_size: .

cdr3_aa: CASSSHVGGTKAFGQFF
cdr3_nt: TGTGCCAGCAGCTCCCATGTGGGGGGGACTAAGGCCTTCGGGCAGTTCTTC
j_call: TRBJ2-1
d_call: TRBD2
v_call: TRBV7-8
clone_size: .

cdr3_aa: CASSPRSPDTQYF
cdr3_nt: TGTGCCAGCAGTCCTAGGTCGCCAGATACGCAGTATTTT
j_call: TRBJ2-3
d_call: .
v_call: TRBV2
clone_size: .

cdr3_aa: CASSRDRGRQPQHF
cdr3_nt: TGTGCCAGCAGCCGGGACAGGGGAAGACAGCCCCAGCATTTT
j_call: TRBJ1-5
d_call: TRBD1
v_call: TRBV2
clone_size: .

cdr3_aa: CASTRGVQETQYF
cdr3_nt: TGTGCCAGCACTCGGGGGGTCCAAGAGACCCAGTACTTC
j_call: TRBJ2-5
d_call: TRBD2
v_call: TRBV11-2
clone_size: .

cdr3_aa: CAWRQAGGAITTQYF
cdr3_nt: TGTGCCTGGAGGCAGGCGGGGGGGGCGATCACGACGCAGTATTTT
j_call: TRBJ2-3
d_call: TRBD2
v_call: TRBV30
clone_size: .

cdr3_aa: CASSPEQGNYEQYF
cdr3_nt: TGTGCCAGCTCACCGGAGCAGGGAAACTACGAGCAGTACTTC
j_call: TRBJ2-7
d_call: .
v_call: TRBV18
clone_size: .

cdr3_aa: CASQQGFQPQHF
cdr3_nt: TGTGCCAGTCAACAGGGATTCCAGCCCCAGCATTTT
j_call: TRBJ1-5
d_call: .
v_call: TRBV19
clone_size: few

cdr3_aa: CASSLSGRVTDTQYF
cdr3_nt: TGCGCCAGCAGCTTGTCAGGGCGTGTCACAGATACGCAGTATTTT
j_call: TRBJ2-3
d_call: .
v_call: TRBV5-1
clone_size: .

cdr3_aa: CASSLAGYQPQHF
cdr3_nt: TGTGCCAGCAGTTTAGCGGGATATCAGCCCCAGCATTTT
j_call: TRBJ1-5
d_call: .
v_call: TRBV6-5
clone_size: .

cdr3_aa: CASSYGQGSNGYTF
cdr3_nt: TGTGCCAGCAGCTACGGACAGGGGTCGAATGGCTACACCTTC
j_call: TRBJ1-2
d_call: TRBD1
v_call: TRBV7-9
clone_size: .

cdr3_aa: CASSPLAGVDGYTF
cdr3_nt: TGTGCCAGCAGCCCCCTGGCAGGGGTGGATGGCTACACCTTC
j_call: TRBJ1-2
d_call: .
v_call: TRBV6-4
clone_size: .

cdr3_aa: CASSQSEGINEKLFF
cdr3_nt: TGCGCCAGCAGCCAATCTGAAGGTATTAATGAAAAACTGTTTTTT
j_call: TRBJ1-4
d_call: .
v_call: TRBV4-1
clone_size: .

cdr3_aa: CAWSSQGAQPQHF
cdr3_nt: TGTGCCTGGAGTTCCCAGGGGGCTCAGCCCCAGCATTTT
j_call: TRBJ1-5
d_call: TRBD1
v_call: TRBV30
clone_size: .

cdr3_aa: CASSPAGTYNEQFF
cdr3_nt: TGTGCCAGCAGCCCAGCCGGGACCTACAATGAGCAGTTCTTC
j_call: TRBJ2-1
d_call: .
v_call: TRBV7-2
clone_size: .

cdr3_aa: CASSESRARSSGNTIYF
cdr3_nt: TGTGCCAGCAGTGAATCCAGGGCGAGGAGCTCTGGAAACACCATATATTTT
j_call: TRBJ1-3
d_call: .
v_call: TRBV6-1
clone_size: once

cdr3_aa: CASRVGTGSNQPQHF
cdr3_nt: TGTGCCAGCAGGGTAGGGACAGGTAGCAATCAGCCCCAGCATTTT
j_call: TRBJ1-5
d_call: TRBD1
v_call: TRBV28
clone_size: .

cdr3_aa: CASSPESRGETQYF
cdr3_nt: TGTGCTAGCAGCCCGGAATCGAGGGGAGAGACCCAGTACTTC
j_call: TRBJ2-5
d_call: .
v_call: TRBV7-7
clone_size: .

cdr3_aa: CASSYSMSDLAFF
cdr3_nt: TGTGCCAGCAGTTACTCGATGTCGGATTTAGCTTTCTTT
j_call: TRBJ1-1
d_call: .
v_call: TRBV6-6
clone_size: .

cdr3_aa: CASSPGGGREFHGYTF
cdr3_nt: TGTGCCAGCAGCCCTGGGGGGGGGCGCGAGTTTCATGGCTACACCTTC
j_call: TRBJ1-2
d_call: .
v_call: TRBV11-2
clone_size: .

cdr3_aa: CASSDTRRGPLPTEAFF
cdr3_nt: TGTGCCAGCAGTGATACCCGCAGGGGACCGCTTCCCACTGAAGCTTTCTTT
j_call: TRBJ1-1
d_call: .
v_call: TRBV2
clone_size: .

cdr3_aa: CASSLFLPGNTEAFF
cdr3_nt: TGTGCCAGCAGCCTCTTCCTTCCCGGGAACACTGAAGCTTTCTTT
j_call: TRBJ1-1
d_call: .
v_call: TRBV11-3
clone_size: .

cdr3_aa: CAWRFSGGTGELFF
cdr3_nt: TGTGCCTGGAGGTTTAGCGGGGGCACCGGGGAGCTGTTTTTT
j_call: TRBJ2-2
d_call: TRBD2
v_call: TRBV30
clone_size: .

cdr3_aa: CASSQGTGSNQPQHF
cdr3_nt: TGTGCCAGCAGCCAAGGGACGGGTAGCAATCAGCCCCAGCATTTT
j_call: TRBJ1-5
d_call: .
v_call: TRBV3-1/TRBV3-2
clone_size: .

cdr3_aa: CASSFSGGETQYF
cdr3_nt: TGTGCCAGCAGTTTTTCCGGCGGAGAGACCCAGTACTTC
j_call: TRBJ2-5
d_call: .
v_call: TRBV28
clone_size: .

cdr3_aa: CASSPSTQGYEQYF
cdr3_nt: TGTGCCAGTAGCCCCTCCACACAGGGGTACGAGCAGTACTTC
j_call: TRBJ2-7
d_call: TRBD1
v_call: TRBV19
clone_size: .

cdr3_aa: CASSLDPKNTEAFF
cdr3_nt: TGTGCCAGCAGCTTAGATCCTAAGAACACTGAAGCTTTCTTT
j_call: TRBJ1-1
d_call: .
v_call: TRBV11-2
clone_size: many

cdr3_aa: CASSETGGGYEQYF
cdr3_nt: TGTGCCAGCAGTGAAACAGGTGGCGGCTACGAGCAGTACTTC
j_call: TRBJ2-7
d_call: .
v_call: TRBV6-1
clone_size: .

cdr3_aa: CASVSLGQRLNTEAFF
cdr3_nt: TGTGCCAGCGTTTCACTCGGACAGCGCCTGAACACTGAAGCTTTCTTT
j_call: TRBJ1-1
d_call: .
v_call: TRBV28
clone_size: .

cdr3_aa: CSVDRQGANSAFF
cdr3_nt: TGCAGCGTGGACCGACAGGGGGCGAATTCGGCTTTCTTT
j_call: TRBJ1-1
d_call: TRBD1
v_call: TRBV29-1
clone_size: few

cdr3_aa: CASSLEVRRTRKLFF
cdr3_nt: TGTGCCAGCAGTTTAGAGGTTAGGCGAACCAGAAAACTGTTTTTT
j_call: TRBJ1-4
d_call: .
v_call: TRBV28
clone_size: once

cdr3_aa: CAIRGQGNLSYEQYF
cdr3_nt: TGTGCCATCAGGGGACAGGGGAACCTCTCCTACGAGCAGTACTTC
j_call: TRBJ2-7
d_call: TRBD1
v_call: TRBV10-3
clone_size: .

cdr3_aa: CASRGFWQGASYF
cdr3_nt: TGCGCCAGCAGGGGCTTTTGGCAGGGCGCATCGTATTTT
j_call: TRBJ2-3
d_call: .
v_call: TRBV10-2
clone_size: .

cdr3_aa: CASSPPTGQGNQPQHF
cdr3_nt: TGTGCCAGCTCACCACCGACGGGACAGGGGAATCAGCCCCAGCATTTT
j_call: TRBJ1-5
d_call: TRBD1
v_call: TRBV18
clone_size: .

cdr3_aa: CASSDRLAGETQYF
cdr3_nt: TGTGCCAGCAGCGACCGACTAGCGGGAGAGACCCAGTACTTC
j_call: TRBJ2-5
d_call: TRBD2
v_call: TRBV25-1
clone_size: .

cdr3_aa: CAGASGTGIRETQYF
cdr3_nt: TGCGCCGGCGCGTCCGGGACAGGGATACGGGAGACCCAGTACTTC
j_call: TRBJ2-5
d_call: TRBD1
v_call: TRBV5-1
clone_size: .

cdr3_aa: CASSSQGYEQYF
cdr3_nt: TGTGCCAGCAGCTCCCAGGGATACGAGCAGTACTTC
j_call: TRBJ2-7
d_call: .
v_call: TRBV11-2
clone_size: .

cdr3_aa: CSVGTINYEQYF
cdr3_nt: TGCAGCGTGGGGACGATAAACTACGAGCAGTACTTC
j_call: TRBJ2-7
d_call: .
v_call: TRBV29-1
clone_size: .

cdr3_aa: CASSSRDLSTQYF
cdr3_nt: TGTGCCAGCAGTTCACGGGACTTGAGTACGCAGTATTTT
j_call: TRBJ2-3
d_call: .
v_call: TRBV2
clone_size: .

cdr3_aa: CASSRLPPGSGRNNEQFF
cdr3_nt: TGTGCCAGCAGCCGACTGCCCCCAGGTAGCGGGAGGAACAATGAGCAGTTCTTC
j_call: TRBJ2-1
d_call: TRBD2
v_call: TRBV7-6
clone_size: .

cdr3_aa: CASEPHNLYNEQFF
cdr3_nt: TGTGCCAGTGAACCCCACAACCTTTACAATGAGCAGTTCTTC
j_call: TRBJ2-1
d_call: .
v_call: TRBV2
clone_size: .

cdr3_aa: CASNLDLPYGYTF
cdr3_nt: TGTGCCAGCAACCTGGACCTACCATATGGCTACACCTTC
j_call: TRBJ1-2
d_call: .
v_call: TRBV6-5
clone_size: .

cdr3_aa: CASSRRHEYRSWDYGYTF
cdr3_nt: TGTGCCAGCAGCCGCCGCCACGAGTACAGGTCCTGGGACTATGGCTACACCTTC
j_call: TRBJ1-2
d_call: .
v_call: TRBV6-2/TRBV6-3
clone_size: once

cdr3_aa: CASSSGRINTEAFF
cdr3_nt: TGTGCCAGCAGTTCGGGACGGATTAACACTGAAGCTTTCTTT
j_call: TRBJ1-1
d_call: .
v_call: TRBV11-1
clone_size: .

cdr3_aa: CASRAATGGNQETQYF
cdr3_nt: TGCGCCAGCAGGGCCGCCACGGGCGGGAACCAAGAGACCCAGTACTTC
j_call: TRBJ2-5
d_call: .
v_call: TRBV5-1
clone_size: once

cdr3_aa: CASSLTGGSGANVLTF
cdr3_nt: TGTGCCAGCAGCTTAACTGGGGGCTCTGGGGCCAACGTCCTGACTTTC
j_call: TRBJ2-6
d_call: .
v_call: TRBV7-3
clone_size: once

cdr3_aa: CASRAAGNDNEQFF
cdr3_nt: TGCGCCAGCAGAGCAGCGGGGAACGACAATGAGCAGTTCTTC
j_call: TRBJ2-1
d_call: TRBD2
v_call: TRBV10-2
clone_size: .